Below, 8 T cell receptor beta chains from the same sample are listed, as sequenced in a study of blood T cell repertoires in COVID-19. TCRdb's table, derived via immunoSEQ multiplex PCR, lists solely in-frame clones and lacks some. The sample includes about 200,000 clones, about nine tenths seen only once; the top ten take around 0.76%. Sequenced material: peripheral blood. These receptors all come from a woman aged 70-85 years with acute or convalescent COVID-19.

The table lists this clone with a count of one. The chain joins TRBV18 to TRBJ2-7; D is perhaps TRBD2 (6 bases). Germline V gene sequence: CDR1 KGHSH, CDR2 LQKENI. This CDR3 region has 15 residues. Between the trimmed V and J ends, which lost 3 bases and 0 bases, there was a span of 12 bases. Written as DNA, the CDR3 is TGTGCCAGCTCACCCCGGAGGGCCAGCTCCTACGAGCAGTACTTC. Amino acid sequence: CASSPRRASSYEQYF.

The chain joins TRBV5-1 to TRBJ2-7, with TRBD1 matching over 7 bases. The V gene's germline CDR1 is SGHRS and CDR2 YFSETQ. The CDR3 is 13 residues long. The V and J ends lost 0 bases and 7 bases, in that order; junction bases with no gene match: 4. This chain's CDR3 is CASSLGQGGEQYF. The CDR3 DNA reads TGCGCCAGCAGCTTGGGACAGGGCGGGGAGCAGTACTTC.

Regarding this clone: This sample includes further DNA sequences coding for the same CDR3. The chain combines TRBV12-3 or TRBV12-4 with TRBJ1-1; possible D gene TRBD1, 5 bases. The CDR3 consists of 13 residues. V was shortened by 1 base and J by 5 bases, with 8 bases between the two germline ends. CDR3 in amino acids: CASSLEGRTEAFF. The CDR3 bases are TGTGCCAGCAGTTTAGAGGGGCGGACTGAAGCTTTCTTT.

This clone has a handful of counts. The genes are TRBV25-1 and TRBJ2-3, with 8 positions matching TRBD2. Trimming removed 3 bases from V and 2 bases from J; junction bases left unmatched: 4. This CDR3 has 15 residues. The V gene's germline CDR1 is MGHDK and CDR2 SYGVNS. The CDR3 loop is CASSEMRGATDTQYF. CDR3 nucleotide sequence: TGTGCCAGCAGTGAGATGCGGGGGGCCACAGATACGCAGTATTTT.

The rearrangement joins TRBV18 to TRBJ2-1; D perhaps matches TRBD1 (6 bases). Germline V gives CDR1 KGHSH, CDR2 LQKENI. CDR3 length: 13 residues. Trimming removed 1 base at V and 7 bases at J, with 8 bases between. The CDR3 spells CASSPLGQNEQFF. In nucleotides, the CDR3 is TGTGCCAGCTCACCACTAGGACAGAATGAGCAGTTCTTC.

The count of this clone is one. This sequence joins TRBV6-5 and TRBJ1-2, with 8 bases aligning to TRBD1. This CDR3 comprises 14 residues. Germline CDR1 reads MNHEY; CDR2 reads SVGAGI. V lost 11 bases, J lost 4 bases, and 12 bases stayed unmatched. The CDR3 reads CASSPDRDLYGYTF. Written as DNA, the CDR3 is TGTGCCTCCTCCCCGGACAGGGACCTCTATGGCTACACCTTC.

The chain links TRBV7-8 to TRBJ2-5, with D perhaps TRBD1 (6 bases). This CDR3 is built from 13 residues. Germline CDR1 SGHVS, CDR2 FQNEAQ. The V and J ends lost 7 bases and 3 bases respectively, with 12 bases between them. The CDR3 protein is CASNRDTKETQYF. CDR3 DNA: TGTGCCAGCAACAGGGACACGAAAGAGACCCAGTACTTC.

This clone was detected only once. The CDR3 spells CASSPSGQQETQYF. CDR3 DNA sequence: TGTGCCAGCAGCCCATCGGGACAGCAAGAGACCCAGTACTTC. The chain employs TRBV3-1 (or the pseudogene TRBV3-2) and TRBJ2-5; TRBD1 aligns across 7 bases. The trim removed 4 bases at V and 2 bases at J, leaving 4 bases unmatched. Germline assignment: CDR1 LGHDT and CDR2 YNNKEL (reference sequence). CDR3 size: 14 residues.